This entry lists 30 T cell receptor beta chains sequenced from one sample in a study of early T cells in non-severe SARS-CoV-2 infection. A single record per CDR3 protein comes from TCRdb applying MiXCR to the 5' RACE reads. In the table there are around 86,000 distinct CDR3 sequences, roughly 14% of which are singletons. The sequenced material came from whole blood. The origin of the receptors is an adult who was a healthcare worker with PCR-confirmed SARS-CoV-2 infection or an uninfected control (not recorded which).

This clonotype was seen ten or more times. This sequence joins TRBV4-1 and TRBJ2-2; unclear D gene. Germline V lookup: CDR1 MGHRA, CDR2 YSYEKL. The germline V and J ends were trimmed by 1 base and 4 bases, with 4 bases remaining between them. This CDR3 region has 13 residues. The CDR3 loop is CASSQGPTGELFF. Here the CDR3 DNA reads TGCGCCAGCAGCCAAGGACCCACCGGGGAGCTGTTTTTT.

The chain recombines TRBV4-1 with TRBJ2-5; D is unclear. CDR3 length equals 14 residues. CDR1 and CDR2 from the germline V gene are MGHRA and YSYEKL. V gave up 1 base and J gave up 5 bases, with 11 bases separating them. The CDR3 bases are TGCGCCAGCAGCCAAGTATTCACGTTGGAGACCCAGTACTTC. This translates into CASSQVFTLETQYF.

This chain links TRBV12-5 with TRBJ2-1; TRBD2 might be the D (5 bases). Germline V gene data show CDR1 as LGHNT and CDR2 as FRNRAP. V was trimmed by 5 bases and J by 6 bases, leaving 14 bases between them. This CDR3 has 14 amino acids. The CDR3: CASGPHGVGNEQFF. Written as DNA, the CDR3 is TGTGCTAGTGGTCCCCACGGGGTCGGCAATGAGCAGTTCTTC.

V is TRBV2 and J is TRBJ2-6; possibly TRBD1 for D (6 bases). The germline CDR1 and CDR2 sequences are SNHLY and FYNNEI. The CDR3 length is 17 residues. The V end was cut by 6 bases, the J end by 8 bases, with 23 bases between. Written as DNA, the CDR3 is TGTGCCAGCAGCGCCGGGACATCCTCTCTGGGGACCAACGTCCTGACTTTC. Its translation is CASSAGTSSLGTNVLTF.

The V gene is TRBV12-3 or TRBV12-4, the J gene TRBJ1-5, with unresolved D. The CDR3 spans 14 residues. Deletions cut 4 bases from V and 0 bases from J, with 7 bases between. CDR3 DNA: TGTGCCAGCAGTTCCGGGAGTAGCAATCAGCCCCAGCATTTT. The encoded protein is CASSSGSSNQPQHF.

V and J are TRBV14 and TRBJ2-1; D might be TRBD1 or TRBD2, each matching 6 bases. This CDR3 spans 15 amino acids. V dropped 3 bases and J dropped 2 bases, with 11 bases sitting between them. CDR1 is SGHDN, CDR2 FVKESK, per germline. CDR3 residues: CASSQVGGAYNEQFF. CDR3 sequence (DNA): TGTGCCAGCAGCCAGGTCGGGGGCGCCTACAATGAGCAGTTCTTC.

This clonotype was detected a few times. The rearrangement joins TRBV29-1 to TRBJ2-7; D is possibly TRBD1 (5 bases). The CDR3 loop spans 14 amino acids. Germline CDR1 reads SQVTM; CDR2 reads ANQGSEA. V lost 4 bases and J 3 bases, leaving 16 bases between the germline ends. The chain's CDR3 is CSVGGHGECYEQYV. DNA for the CDR3: TGCAGCGTTGGCGGACACGGAGAATGCTACGAGCAGTACGTC.

In this sample, this clonotype turned up a few times. The J gene is TRBJ2-5, the V gene TRBV7-8, with 7 bases aligning to TRBD1. Looked up from germline, CDR1 is SGHVS and CDR2 is FQNEAQ. The V and J ends lost 5 bases and 3 bases, in that order; junction bases with no gene match: 3. CDR3 size: 13 residues. The CDR3 reads CASSLGTEETQYF. CDR3 nucleotide sequence: TGTGCCAGCAGCCTGGGGACAGAAGAGACCCAGTACTTC.

This clonotype turned up a few times. The CDR3 protein is CASSLLSLGSSPLHF. CDR3 sequence (DNA): TGTGCCAGCAGCTTACTTTCCCTGGGGAGTTCACCCCTCCACTTT. This chain joins TRBV5-5 and TRBJ1-6; D not certain. Trimming removed 2 bases from V and 9 bases from J, with 15 bases in between. This CDR3 comprises 15 residues. Looked up from germline, CDR1 is SGHKS and CDR2 is YYEKEE (reference sequence).

This clonotype was counted between two and nine times. The chain combines TRBV2 with TRBJ2-7, with TRBD1 identical over 10 bases. The CDR3 is made up of 14 amino acids. The V gene's germline CDR1 is SNHLY and CDR2 FYNNEI. The V and J ends lost 6 bases and 7 bases, in that order; junction bases with no gene match: 9. The CDR3: CASRAGTGVGEQYV. The CDR3 DNA is TGTGCCAGCAGAGCCGGGACAGGGGTTGGTGAGCAGTACGTC.

V usage is TRBV12-5 and J usage is TRBJ1-1; D is unclear. The germline V gene has CDR1 LGHNT and CDR2 FRNRAP. Deletions cut 5 bases from V and 6 bases from J, with 7 bases between. The CDR3 spans 11 residues. The CDR3 region is CASGSRSEAFF. DNA of the CDR3: TGTGCTAGTGGTAGCCGCTCTGAAGCTTTCTTT.

There are a few counts of this clonotype. CDR3 nucleotides: TGTGCCAGCAGCGCAGCCGGGACTACAACCGGAGAGACCCAGTACTTC. This translates into CASSAAGTTTGETQYF. The genes are TRBV9 and TRBJ2-5; 7 bases align to TRBD2. The J segment lost 4 bases and the V segment lost 3 bases, leaving 12 bases of the junction unmatched. Germline V lookup: CDR1 SGDLS, CDR2 YYNGEE. The CDR3 has 16 amino acids.

This clonotype has ten or more counts. This chain links TRBV6-5 with TRBJ2-6; no firm D call. V dropped 6 bases and J dropped 7 bases, with 7 bases sitting between them. Looked up from germline, CDR1 is MNHEY and CDR2 is SVGAGI. This CDR3 spans 12 amino acids. The CDR3 nucleotides are TGTGCCAGCAGCCCTGACGCCAACGTCCTGACTTTC. Its protein product is CASSPDANVLTF.

The sample holds many counts of this clonotype. The rearrangement uses TRBV6-1 and TRBJ2-1, with TRBD2 identical over 8 bases. Germline V CDR1 and CDR2: MNHNS, SASEGT. CDR3 size: 15 residues. Trimming at V came to 7 bases and at J to 3 bases, leaving 8 bases not matched to a gene. CDR3 sequence: CASKRRGGNYNEQFF. The CDR3 DNA is TGTGCCAGCAAACGGCGCGGGGGGAACTACAATGAGCAGTTCTTC.

This chain links TRBV13 with TRBJ2-2, with D possibly TRBD2 on 6 matching bases. V was cut by 5 bases and J by 11 bases, with 15 bases left in between. The CDR3 spans 13 residues. In germline, CDR1 is PRHDT, CDR2 FYEKMQ (reference sequence). Here the CDR3 reads CASSTGVVRELFF. The CDR3 nucleotides are TGTGCCAGCAGCACGGGGGTAGTAAGAGAGCTGTTTTTT.

This clonotype was recorded a few times. This rearrangement joins TRBV7-8 to TRBJ2-2; D not resolved. V was cut by 6 bases and J by 0 bases, with 17 bases left in between. The CDR3 is 17 amino acids. Germline CDR1 SGHVS, CDR2 FQNEAQ. In DNA, the CDR3 is TGTGCCAGCAGTCCACTGTCGTATGCTGCGAACACCGGGGAGCTGTTTTTT. This encodes CASSPLSYAANTGELFF.

The chain employs TRBV13 and TRBJ2-5; unclear D gene. CDR1 PRHDT and CDR2 FYEKMQ come from the germline V gene (reference sequence). This CDR3 has 13 amino acids. Trimming took off 3 bases at V and 4 bases at J, with 9 bases between the two ends. CDR3 in amino acids: CASSFGEGETQYF. Here the CDR3 DNA reads TGTGCCAGCAGCTTTGGGGAAGGAGAGACCCAGTACTTC.

This clonotype showed up many times. The chain is built from TRBV20-1 and TRBJ1-1, with D perhaps TRBD1 (5 bases). Germline values: CDR1 DFQATT, CDR2 SNEGSKA (reference sequence). V shed 1 base and J shed 0 bases, with 15 bases lying between them. The CDR3 length is 16 residues. CDR3 in amino acids: CSARATMDKMNTEAFF. CDR3 sequence (DNA): TGCAGTGCTAGAGCCACAATGGACAAGATGAACACTGAAGCTTTCTTT.

This clonotype was counted at least ten times. The chain combines TRBV11-2 with TRBJ2-3; TRBD2 is a possible D gene (6 bases). The CDR3 is made up of 13 amino acids. The V gene's germline CDR1 is SGHAT and CDR2 FQNNGV. Trimming shortened V by 4 bases and J by 2 bases, and 7 bases separated the two germline ends. CDR3 amino acids: CASSSGLTDTQYF. CDR3 sequence (DNA): TGTGCCAGCAGCTCGGGACTCACAGATACGCAGTATTTT. The variable domain in full, with the rest retrieved from reference TRBV11-2 and TRBJ2-3, is EAGVAQSPRYKIIEKRQSVAFWCNPISGHATLYWYQQILGQGPKLLIQFQNNGVVDDSQLPKDRFSAERLKGVDSTLKIQPAKLEDSAVYLCASSSGLTDTQYFGPGTRLTVL.

This clonotype showed up many times. CDR3 in amino acids: CASSRNDFSGANVLTF. CDR3 coding DNA: TGTGCCAGCAGCCGAAATGATTTCTCTGGGGCCAACGTCCTGACTTTC. This rearrangement joins TRBV3-1 to TRBJ2-6; D is undetermined. V lost 4 bases, J lost 0 bases, and 10 bases lay in between. This CDR3 spans 16 amino acids. The V gene's germline CDR1 is LGHDT and CDR2 YNNKEL (reference sequence).

This clonotype was recorded a few times. The V call is TRBV20-1, the J call TRBJ2-3, with a weak D call TRBD2 (6 bases). Deletions cut 7 bases from V and 3 bases from J, with 17 bases between. Germline V gene data show CDR1 as DFQATT and CDR2 as SNEGSKA (reference sequence). The CDR3 runs 14 residues. In DNA form, the CDR3 reads TGCAGTGTAGTAGCGGACCTTTTGACAGATACGCAGTATTTT. It codes for CSVVADLLTDTQYF.

This clonotype was observed at least ten times. This rearrangement joins TRBV6-1 to TRBJ2-4; D uncertain. Trimming took 2 bases from V and 0 from J, leaving 14 bases between them. The CDR3 has 17 residues. Germline CDR1 and CDR2: MNHNS and SASEGT. In DNA form, the CDR3 reads TGTGCCAGCAGTGAATGGGGTAGGGCAGTAGCCAAAAACATTCAGTACTTC. It yields the protein CASSEWGRAVAKNIQYF.

This clonotype was observed a few times. The rearrangement links TRBV20-1 to TRBJ2-3; 7 nucleotides match TRBD2. The germline V gene has CDR1 DFQATT and CDR2 SNEGSKA (reference sequence). The CDR3 has 14 amino acids. J lost 7 bases, V lost 8 bases, and 15 bases had no gene match. The CDR3 sequence is CSTEGTTAGHTQYF. The DNA of the CDR3 is TGCAGTACTGAAGGGACTACCGCTGGGCATACGCAGTATTTT.

This clonotype was counted a few times. This sequence joins TRBV19 and TRBJ1-5; D is unresolved. Germline lookup yields CDR1 LNHDA and CDR2 SQIVND (reference sequence). This CDR3 spans 14 amino acids. V gave up 7 bases and J gave up 3 bases, with 13 bases separating them. CDR3 residues: CASTPRRNNQPQHF. The CDR3 nucleotides are TGTGCCAGTACCCCGCGGCGGAACAATCAGCCCCAGCATTTT.

A few counts support this clonotype. This sequence joins TRBV15 and TRBJ2-2; 10 bases align to TRBD1. The CDR3 is 16 amino acids. The V segment lost 1 base and the J segment 6 bases; nucleotides outside the gene matches: 5. Germline V gene data show CDR1 as LNHNV and CDR2 as YYDKDF (reference sequence). DNA for the CDR3: TGTGCCACCAGCAGAGTTTCCGGACAGGGGGCCGGGGAGCTGTTTTTT. It translates to CATSRVSGQGAGELFF.

Only a few counts were recorded for this clonotype. This chain connects TRBV9 to TRBJ1-1, with TRBD1 identical over 7 bases. The V and J ends lost 4 bases and 1 base, in that order; junction bases with no gene match: 7. This CDR3 region has 15 residues. The germline gives CDR1 SGDLS, CDR2 YYNGEE. The CDR3 spells CASSSSGQSNTEAFF. The DNA of the CDR3 is TGTGCCAGCAGCTCCTCGGGACAGTCGAACACTGAAGCTTTCTTT.

This chain links TRBV12-3 or TRBV12-4 with TRBJ2-7; 9 bases are a match to TRBD2. The CDR3 is made up of 16 amino acids. V trimming: 1 base; J trimming: 7 bases; junction bases outside the gene matches: 11. This chain's CDR3 is CASSLGSAGGPGEQYV. The CDR3 DNA follows: TGTGCCAGCAGTTTAGGCTCCGCGGGGGGGCCGGGTGAGCAGTACGTC.

The rearrangement links TRBV20-1 to TRBJ1-4, with D perhaps TRBD1 (5 bases). V was cut by 6 bases and J by 8 bases, with 22 bases left in between. The length of the CDR3 is 15 residues. CDR1 DFQATT and CDR2 SNEGSKA come from the germline V gene (reference sequence). The CDR3 here is CSAEGWAGTQEKLFF. As DNA, the CDR3 is TGCAGTGCGGAGGGGTGGGCAGGGACTCAAGAAAAACTGTTTTTT.

This clonotype was found a few times. The chain has TRBV7-2 and TRBJ2-1; TRBD2 matches at 9 bases. CDR3 length: 12 residues. The trim removed 4 bases at V and 12 bases at J, leaving 4 bases unmatched. Germline CDR1 and CDR2: SGHTA and FQGNSA. CDR3 residues: CASSSYSGRQFF. The CDR3 nucleotides are TGTGCCAGCAGCTCCTATAGCGGGAGGCAGTTCTTC.

This clonotype has a count of ten or more. CDR3 bases: TGTGCCAGCAGCGAAACCGGACGAGCTGAAGCTTTCTTT. It yields the protein CASSETGRAEAFF. The rearrangement links TRBV11-1 to TRBJ1-1; unclear D gene. The germline gives CDR1 SGHAT, CDR2 FQDESV (reference sequence). V dropped 5 bases and J dropped 6 bases, with 13 bases sitting between them. This CDR3 has 13 residues.